Shown below are 24 T cell receptor beta chains from a single sample sequenced in a study of blood T cell repertoires in COVID-19 (dated by TCRdb to the early 2020s). Library generation was performed with the immunoSEQ multiplex PCR assay. TCRdb took over this immuneACCESS table, retaining in-frame rearrangements with V and J assigned. Such tables are incomplete; in checked studies, under half of the missing clones stem from an unresolved V gene, and the remainder is unexplained. For this sample the table gives about 35,000 clones, of which 88% were detected only once. Around 4.9% of the sample comes from the top ten. The sample taken for sequencing was peripheral blood. These receptors came from a woman between 65 and 79 years old with active COVID-19.

The CDR3 spells CASSSADRGNSPLHF. In nucleotides, the CDR3 is TGTGCCAGCAGCTCGGCAGACAGGGGTAATTCACCCCTCCACTTT. The chain employs TRBV5-4 and TRBJ1-6; 8 bases match TRBD1. Germline CDR1 and CDR2: SGHNT and YYREEE (reference sequence). Losses at the gene ends were 3 bases for V and 6 bases for J; bases not matched to a gene: 5. The CDR3 consists of 15 residues.

The chain has TRBV2 and TRBJ1-2; D is uncertain. Germline CDR1 is SNHLY and CDR2 is FYNNEI. Trimming left V 6 bases short and J 8 bases short, with 16 bases between. This CDR3 comprises 13 residues. CDR3 sequence (DNA): TGTGCCAGCAGGGGCGAGGGTAATGGGGGCTACACCTTC. This encodes CASRGEGNGGYTF.

This sequence joins TRBV7-2 and TRBJ2-3; 13 bases agree with TRBD2. Germline-derived CDR1 and CDR2 are SGHTA and FQGNSA. V was clipped by 4 bases and J by 3 bases; unmatched bases: 4. The CDR3 has 16 residues. The DNA of the CDR3 is TGTGCCAGCAGCTCCAGACTAGCGGGGGGAACAGATACGCAGTATTTT. Translating it yields CASSSRLAGGTDTQYF.

The chain has TRBV12-3 or TRBV12-4 and TRBJ2-3; no firm D call. V lost 6 bases and J lost 7, with 11 bases in between. There are 12 residues in the CDR3. DNA of the CDR3: TGTGCCAGCAGCCTGAGCAGGAATACGCAGTATTTT. Protein product: CASSLSRNTQYF.

This clone was counted a single time. This chain connects TRBV5-5 to TRBJ1-1; no clear D. V lost 2 bases, J lost 3 bases, and 8 bases lay in between. This CDR3 region has 13 residues. The germline CDR1 and CDR2 sequences are SGHKS and YYEKEE (reference sequence). CDR3 residues: CASSLTGDTEAFF. CDR3 nucleotide sequence: TGTGCCAGCAGCTTAACGGGAGACACTGAAGCTTTCTTT.

This chain connects TRBV10-2 to TRBJ1-2, with a possible D match to TRBD1 (5 bases). V was cut by 7 bases and J by 8 bases, with 20 bases left in between. The CDR3 runs to 14 residues. Germline V CDR1 and CDR2: WSHSY, SAAADI. The CDR3 is CASTPGPSVGGYTF. The CDR3 DNA is TGCGCCAGCACCCCAGGGCCATCGGTAGGCGGCTACACCTTC.

This chain uses TRBV2 with TRBJ2-1; 11 bases map to TRBD2. V dropped 5 bases and J dropped 10; count of bases not matched to a gene: 10. Germline values: CDR1 SNHLY, CDR2 FYNNEI. The CDR3 runs 15 residues. Here the CDR3 reads CASSPQGLADGEQFF. CDR3 bases: TGTGCCAGCAGTCCCCAGGGACTAGCGGATGGGGAGCAGTTCTTC.

The gene calls are TRBV7-2 and TRBJ2-1; 7 bases agree with TRBD1. From germline, CDR1 is SGHTA and CDR2 FQGNSA. V lost 1 base and J lost 6; bases outside the gene matches: 3. The CDR3 totals 14 residues. CDR3 amino acids: CASSLEGGGNEQFF. Written as DNA, the CDR3 is TGTGCCAGCAGCTTAGAAGGGGGCGGCAATGAGCAGTTCTTC.

This clone has a handful of counts. The chain employs TRBV28 and TRBJ2-7; 7 bases map to TRBD1. The CDR3 is 17 amino acids. V lost 3 bases, J lost 0 bases, and 11 bases stayed unmatched. Germline V CDR1 and CDR2: MDHEN, SYDVKM. CDR3 sequence (DNA): TGTGCCAGCAGTTTTGGGGGACAGTGGCTTAGCTCCTACGAGCAGTACTTC. This gives the protein CASSFGGQWLSSYEQYF.

This clone was counted a single time. Written as DNA, the CDR3 is TGTGCCAGCAGCTTAGGCCTCGGGCCAGGGGAAAAACTGTTTTTT. This translates into CASSLGLGPGEKLFF. The rearrangement joins TRBV7-8 to TRBJ1-4, with a weak D call TRBD1 (5 bases). The CDR3 is 15 amino acids. Germline CDR1 SGHVS, CDR2 FQNEAQ. Trimming cost V 1 base and J 8 bases, with 14 bases left between them.

The V gene is TRBV24-1, the J gene TRBJ2-3; TRBD2 aligns across 10 bases. Germline V gene lookup returns CDR1 KGHDR and CDR2 SFDVKD. The CDR3 loop spans 16 amino acids. With V trimmed by 2 bases and J by 10 bases, 11 bases remained unmatched. CDR3 residues: CATSDSLAGDDVAQYF. The CDR3 nucleotides read TGTGCCACCAGTGATTCCCTAGCGGGAGATGATGTGGCGCAGTATTTT.

The gene calls are TRBV28 and TRBJ2-1; TRBD1 is a possible D gene (7 bases). This CDR3 has 15 residues. The V gene's germline CDR1 is MDHEN and CDR2 SYDVKM. The germline V and J ends were trimmed by 6 bases and 2 bases, with 14 bases remaining between them. The CDR3: CASSPGGNTYNEQFF. In DNA, the CDR3 is TGTGCCAGCAGCCCAGGGGGGAACACCTACAATGAGCAGTTCTTC.

This chain connects TRBV6-1 to TRBJ2-3, with TRBD2 matching over 10 bases. Germline V gene data show CDR1 as MNHNS and CDR2 as SASEGT. Trimming cost V 1 base and J 0 bases; bases outside gene matches: 7. This CDR3 comprises 18 residues. CDR3 in DNA: TGTGCCAGCAGTGAAGGCGGGACTAGCGTGTCTAGCACAGATACGCAGTATTTT. It codes for CASSEGGTSVSSTDTQYF.

This clone was recorded a few times. The gene calls are TRBV19 and TRBJ2-2, with 7 bases lining up with TRBD2. Germline trimming cut 5 bases from V and 1 base from J; bases unmatched to any gene: 4. The CDR3 runs 15 residues. Germline-derived CDR1 and CDR2 are LNHDA and SQIVND (reference sequence). For the CDR3, the DNA is TGTGCCAGTAGTTACGGGGGGTGGAACACCGGGGAGCTGTTTTTT. Protein sequence: CASSYGGWNTGELFF.

CDR3 sequence (DNA): TGTGCCAGCAGGATTCGGTGGGGAGGACTTACAGATACGCAGTATTTT. This codes for CASRIRWGGLTDTQYF. This chain links TRBV28 with TRBJ2-3, with D perhaps TRBD2 (6 bases). The CDR3 runs to 16 residues. The germline V gene has CDR1 MDHEN and CDR2 SYDVKM. Trimming stripped 6 bases from V and 3 bases from J, with 19 bases between.

The chain joins TRBV30 to TRBJ1-3, with TRBD1 identical over 8 bases. The germline gives CDR1 GTSNPN, CDR2 SVGIG (reference sequence). V shed 6 bases, J shed 2 bases, and the junction held 3 bases outside the gene matches. This CDR3 region has 13 residues. CDR3 sequence reads: CACQGAPGNTIYF. The CDR3 DNA is TGTGCCTGTCAGGGGGCCCCTGGAAACACCATATATTTT.

The sample holds a few counts of this clone. This chain joins TRBV7-9 and TRBJ2-7; TRBD1 might be the D (5 bases). The CDR3 is 15 residues long. The germline CDR1 and CDR2 sequences are SEHNR and FQNEAQ (reference sequence). Trimming took 4 bases from V and 2 from J, leaving 15 bases between them. CDR3 region: CASSSWGTQTYEQYF. Here the CDR3 DNA reads TGTGCCAGCAGCTCATGGGGCACACAGACCTACGAGCAGTACTTC. Variable domain in full (rest from reference TRBV7-9 and TRBJ2-7): DTGVSQNPRHKITKRGQNVTFRCDPISEHNRLYWYRQTLGQGPEFLTYFQNEAQLEKSRLLSDRFSAERPKGSFSTLEIQRTEQGDSAMYLCASSSWGTQTYEQYFGPGTRLTVT.

V gene TRBV28 combines with J gene TRBJ2-7, with a tentative D call TRBD2 (7 bases). Germline V lookup: CDR1 MDHEN, CDR2 SYDVKM. The CDR3 totals 15 residues. The germline V and J ends were trimmed by 3 bases and 4 bases, with 16 bases remaining between them. The CDR3 reads CASSLGGASAYEQYF. For the CDR3, the DNA is TGTGCCAGCAGTTTGGGGGGGGCCTCTGCTTACGAGCAGTACTTC.

In regard to this clone: At one end the junction does not follow the germline gene, possibly because of a read error. The rearrangement links TRBV6-5 to TRBJ1-1; D uncertain. CDR1 is MNHEY and CDR2 is SVGAGI in the germline V gene. This CDR3 contains 13 residues. The CDR3 nucleotides read TGTGCCAGCAGTTTTGGACTGAACACTGAGGCTTTCTTT. The encoded protein is CASSFGLNTEAFF.

The chain recombines TRBV18 with TRBJ2-7; tentatively, D is TRBD2 (7 bases). V was clipped by 0 bases and J by 4 bases, with 13 bases between them. Germline-derived CDR1 and CDR2 are KGHSH and LQKENI. The CDR3 sequence is 15 residues long. CDR3 amino acids: CASSPPGGAVYEQYF. In DNA, the CDR3 is TGTGCCAGCTCACCACCGGGGGGGGCGGTTTACGAGCAGTACTTC.

This rearrangement joins TRBV28 to TRBJ1-1; D remains unclear. V was cut by 6 bases and J by 7 bases, with 18 bases left in between. From germline, CDR1 is MDHEN and CDR2 SYDVKM. This CDR3 comprises 14 residues. CDR3 in amino acids: CASRRTHPSGEAFF. CDR3 DNA sequence: TGTGCCAGCAGGCGGACCCACCCCAGCGGTGAAGCTTTCTTT.

This clone was seen a few times. J is TRBJ2-3 and V is TRBV4-1, with TRBD1 identical over 10 bases. The CDR3 totals 13 residues. Trimming removed 0 bases from V and 13 bases from J; junction bases left unmatched: 4. CDR1 and CDR2 (germline): MGHRA, YSYEKL. The CDR3 is CASSQDGGTGEYF. In DNA form, the CDR3 reads TGCGCCAGCAGCCAAGATGGGGGGACAGGGGAGTATTTT.

The CDR3 region has the DNA TGTGCCAGCAGTTCGGGACAGGGAAACTATGGCTACACCTTC. Translation gives CASSSGQGNYGYTF. The chain employs TRBV28 and TRBJ1-2, with TRBD1 matching 9 bases. Per the germline V gene, CDR1 is MDHEN and CDR2 is SYDVKM. V shed 4 bases, J shed 2 bases, and the junction held 2 bases outside the gene matches. This CDR3 region has 14 residues.

The CDR3 protein is CASSGGSRLNEKLFF. As DNA, the CDR3 is TGTGCCAGCAGTGGTGGGAGCCGACTTAATGAAAAACTGTTTTTT. This sequence joins TRBV2 and TRBJ1-4; D unresolved. Per germline, CDR1 SNHLY and CDR2 FYNNEI. V lost 4 bases to trimming and J lost 4 bases, with 13 bases between them. This CDR3 has 15 amino acids.